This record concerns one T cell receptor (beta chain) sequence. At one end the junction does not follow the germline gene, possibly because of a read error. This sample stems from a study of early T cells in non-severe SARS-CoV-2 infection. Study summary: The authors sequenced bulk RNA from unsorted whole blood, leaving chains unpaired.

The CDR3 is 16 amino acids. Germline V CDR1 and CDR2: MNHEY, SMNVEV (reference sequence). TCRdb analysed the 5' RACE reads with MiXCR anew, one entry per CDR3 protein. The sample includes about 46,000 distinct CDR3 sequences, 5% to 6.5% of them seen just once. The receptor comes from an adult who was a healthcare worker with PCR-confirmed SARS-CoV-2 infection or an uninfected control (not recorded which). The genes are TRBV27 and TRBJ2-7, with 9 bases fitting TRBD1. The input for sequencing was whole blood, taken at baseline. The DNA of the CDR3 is TGTGGCAGCAGTTTATGGGGCGGGACAGGGCCGAGGGAGCAGTACTTC. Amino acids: CGSSLWGGTGPREQYF.